The clone carrying this T cell receptor (beta chain) appeared once. Its antigen is undetermined. The entry originates in a study of glioma-infiltrating T cells after dendritic cell vaccination. Study-wide results and limits: Few patients contributed both blood and tumor specimens. Higher TCR clonality did not directly relate to longer survival.

Germline CDR1 SGHTA, CDR2 FQGNSA. V dropped 5 bases and J dropped 2; count of bases not matched to a gene: 3. The CDR3 consists of 15 residues. The table came from immunoSEQ multiplex PCR; TCRdb's copy has only in-frame clones and leaves some out. The data show tens of thousands of clones, over 75% seen once. This specimen consisted of blood, obtained before dendritic cell vaccination. The TCR comes from a human donor with glioblastoma. V and J are TRBV7-2 and TRBJ2-1; TRBD2 aligns across 10 bases. Here the CDR3 reads CASSQGLAAYNEQFF. The CDR3 nucleotides are TGTGCCAGCAGCCAAGGACTAGCGGCCTACAATGAGCAGTTCTTC. Full variable domain (remainder filled in from reference TRBV7-2 and TRBJ2-1): GAGVSQSPSNKVTEKGKDVELRCDPISGHTALYWYRQSLGQGLEFLIYFQGNSAPDKSGLPSDRFSAERTGGSVSTLTIQRTQQEDSAVYLCASSQGLAAYNEQFFGPGTRLTVL.